This T cell receptor beta chain stems from a study of identical twins (dated by TCRdb to about 2016). Concerning the study at large: The study deep-sequenced TCR alpha and beta repertoires from monozygotic twins, unrelated adults of various ages and cord blood to test whether fetal clonotypes persist. To rule out contamination, the twin experiments were replicated at different times with different library preparation protocols. The investigation overall reported the following: Out-of-frame TCR alpha sharing in monozygotic twins was systematically underestimated by recombination models, whereas sharing between unrelated individuals was in agreement with the recombination models. Fewer insertions were carried by abundant cord blood beta clonotypes; a weaker similar trend was observed in young adult naive repertoires, while no such trend was observed in memory repertoires. Invariant T cells such as MAIT and iNKT could partly confound zero-insertion analyses, although diverse VJ usage argued against such confounding for most clonotypes. Conclusions relied on cross-sectional statistical analysis, since the same donors could not be followed over many years. Excess twin sharing in beta out-of-frame sequences was weaker because fewer shared sequences lowered the signal-to-noise ratio. Compared with coincidental sharing between unrelated individuals, out-of-frame TCR alpha sequences shared between twins had an excess of sequences with low generation probability.

Deletion took 3 bases off V and 12 bases off J, with a span of 27 bases between the germline ends. According to the germline V gene, CDR1 reads MDHEN and CDR2 reads SYDVKM. From the cysteine up to the phenylalanine, the CDR3 has a length of 17 residues. The retained sequence is limited to the CDR3, 51 bases, with the frame set at the first base. With regard to this clonotype: Which antigen it targets is not known. Base qualities are not recorded, but no much larger clone differs from it by a single base.

Every donor in the study was a healthy Caucasian. Libraries came from 5' RACE. The sequencer was an Illumina HiSeq 2000. A universal primer binding site was introduced by template switching, and a unique molecular identifier was present in the final cDNA, enabling accurate counting of TCR cDNA molecules. First-strand cDNA for TCR alpha and beta chains was synthesized from specific primers in the conserved constant-segment region. To control for contamination, each cDNA library was double barcoded with a SMART-Mk sample barcode plus Illumina barcodes. TruSeq adapter sequences, together with Illumina sample barcodes, were added in two successive PCR steps. Sequencing of the TCR alpha and beta cDNA libraries was done on the Illumina HiSeq platform using custom primers. Processing in the source paper ran as follows. Raw reads were processed with MiGEC to extract unique molecular identifiers, and MiXCR was used to determine CDR3 positions. For each individual, recombination models were inferred using an EM algorithm with the repgenHMM and IGoR tools. The tcR package in R was used for shared clonotype analysis, with sharing normalized by the product of cloneset sizes. Out-of-frame nonproductive sequences were analyzed to study raw recombination free of thymic and clonal selection effects. TCRdb itself trimmed the public reads at Q25 with fastp, ran MiXCR and retained productive beta chains. Each entry is one CDR3 protein sequence, shown with its most common DNA and genes. TCRdb, rather than the study authors, made the V and J calls. In this sample the table shows about 1.7 million distinct CDR3 sequences, around 29% of which occur a single time. Of the sample, roughly 0.3% falls within the top ten clones.

The specimen sequenced was cord blood. This chain is built from TRBV28 and TRBJ2-1; the D segment cannot be called with confidence. The TCR sequence derives from a newborn girl in good health. CDR3 sequence: CASSFPGSAIPDYRQFF. Read as DNA, the sequence is TGTGCCAGCAGTTTCCCCGGGTCAGCAATACCCGATTATAGGCAGTTCTTC.